The next 16 T cell receptor beta chains were all read from a single sample in a study of early T cells in non-severe SARS-CoV-2 infection. TCRdb processed the 5' RACE reads anew with MiXCR; each CDR3 protein has one entry. Of tens of thousands of distinct CDR3 sequences detected, 15% to 18% appear once; the ten largest clones hold about 12%. Material for sequencing was whole blood. These receptors were taken from an adult who was a healthcare worker with PCR-confirmed SARS-CoV-2 infection or an uninfected control (not recorded which).

This clonotype has just a few counts. The chain employs TRBV27 and TRBJ2-1; a weak D match, TRBD2 (6 bases). The CDR3 runs to 16 residues. Trimming stripped 5 bases from V and 0 bases from J, with 14 bases between. Germline CDR1 reads MNHEY; CDR2 reads SMNVEV (reference sequence). CDR3 amino acids: CASSQIAVFSYNEQFF. In nucleotides, the CDR3 is TGTGCCAGCAGTCAAATAGCGGTTTTCTCCTACAATGAGCAGTTCTTC.

In this sample, this clonotype turned up many times. The rearrangement links TRBV4-2 to TRBJ2-1; 11 bases are shared with TRBD2. The CDR3 has 17 amino acids. The germline V gene has CDR1 LGHNA and CDR2 YNFKEQ. V was clipped by 4 bases and J by 4 bases; unmatched bases: 9. Here the CDR3 reads CASSPVAGGEIYNEQFF. Here the CDR3 DNA reads TGTGCCAGCAGCCCGGTAGCGGGAGGGGAGATTTACAATGAGCAGTTCTTC.

The CDR3 DNA follows: TGTGCCAGCAGTCCTATGGACAGGGAAACAAACATTCAGTACTTC. The encoded protein is CASSPMDRETNIQYF. The V call is TRBV6-5, the J call TRBJ2-4; 8 positions agree with TRBD1. There are 15 residues in the CDR3. V dropped 5 bases and J dropped 6; count of bases not matched to a gene: 9. Germline V gene sequence: CDR1 MNHEY, CDR2 SVGAGI.

The sample holds many counts of this clonotype. The chain has TRBV7-9 and TRBJ1-2; TRBD1 agrees at 7 bases. The CDR3 contains 14 residues. Unmatched junction bases numbered 8, after V lost 5 bases and J lost 5 bases. Germline V gene data show CDR1 as SEHNR and CDR2 as FQNEAQ (reference sequence). The CDR3: CASSPQGDGYGYTF. The CDR3 DNA follows: TGTGCCAGCAGCCCCCAGGGGGATGGGTATGGCTACACCTTC.

This clonotype appeared a few times. V is TRBV4-3 and J is TRBJ1-2; possibly TRBD1 for D (5 bases). V lost 4 bases and J lost 4, with 16 bases in between. Germline CDR1 LGHNA, CDR2 YSLEER. CDR3 length: 15 amino acids. The CDR3: CASSPGVATAYGYTF. The CDR3 DNA follows: TGCGCCAGCAGCCCGGGGGTGGCGACAGCCTATGGCTACACCTTC.

This sequence joins TRBV28 and TRBJ2-7; TRBD2 aligns across 7 bases. CDR3 length: 15 amino acids. Germline V gene lookup returns CDR1 MDHEN and CDR2 SYDVKM. V was clipped by 6 bases and J by 2 bases; unmatched bases: 10. CDR3 nucleotide sequence: TGTGCCAGCAGGCCCCAGAGCGGGGCTACCTACGAGCAGTACTTC. This encodes CASRPQSGATYEQYF.

The rearrangement links TRBV5-1 to TRBJ1-1; tentatively, D is TRBD1 (6 bases). Germline loops: CDR1 SGHRS, CDR2 YFSETQ. V was pared by 2 bases and J by 8 bases, with 13 bases between. The CDR3 totals 13 residues. The CDR3, as DNA: TGCGCCAGCAGCTTAGGACAGCGACAGGAAGCTTTCTTT. Protein product: CASSLGQRQEAFF.

This chain links TRBV4-3 with TRBJ2-2, with a tentative D call TRBD2 (6 bases). The germline gives CDR1 LGHNA, CDR2 YSLEER. Deletions cut 4 bases from V and 5 bases from J, with 14 bases between. This CDR3 has 15 amino acids. The DNA of the CDR3 is TGCGCCAGCAGCCGGGACTCCGCGGGGACCGGGGAGCTGTTTTTT. Translation gives CASSRDSAGTGELFF.

This chain connects TRBV11-2 to TRBJ2-6, with D possibly called TRBD1 or TRBD2 (7 bases each). CDR1 is SGHAT, CDR2 FQNNGV, per germline. Trimming shortened V by 5 bases and J by 2 bases, and 13 bases separated the two germline ends. CDR3 size: 16 residues. In DNA form, the CDR3 reads TGTGCCAGCAGCCCAGGGAGGGGGCCTGGGGCCAACGTCCTGACTTTC. Translated, it gives CASSPGRGPGANVLTF.

This clonotype was counted at least ten times. V and J are TRBV28 and TRBJ1-2; D gene unclear. The V gene's germline CDR1 is MDHEN and CDR2 SYDVKM. This CDR3 is 12 amino acids long. V gave up 2 bases and J gave up 4 bases, with 5 bases separating them. The CDR3 DNA is TGTGCCAGCAGTTTAGGAGTCTATGGCTACACCTTC. Its translation is CASSLGVYGYTF.

The chain is built from TRBV19 and TRBJ1-4, with D unclear. The germline gives CDR1 LNHDA, CDR2 SQIVND (reference sequence). V lost 6 bases, J lost 6 bases, and 11 bases lay in between. The CDR3 spans 13 residues. CDR3 nucleotide sequence: TGTGCCAGTAGCCCAGTTCTCCATGAAAAACTGTTTTTT. Encoded protein: CASSPVLHEKLFF.

This clonotype was observed a few times. This chain joins TRBV18 and TRBJ1-4; D perhaps matches TRBD1 (6 bases). The length of the CDR3 is 12 residues. The germline V gene has CDR1 KGHSH and CDR2 LQKENI. V lost 3 bases, J lost 7 bases, and 6 bases lay in between. The CDR3 DNA follows: TGTGCCAGCTCACCGGACAGTGAAAAACTGTTTTTT. Its protein product is CASSPDSEKLFF.

The chain combines TRBV28 with TRBJ1-5, with 8 bases aligning to TRBD1. The CDR3 length is 16 residues. CDR1 is MDHEN, CDR2 SYDVKM, per germline. J lost 1 base, V lost 1 base, and 3 bases had no gene match. The DNA of the CDR3 is TGTGCCAGCAGTTTATTAGGGACAGGCAGCAATCAGCCCCAGCATTTT. Translation gives CASSLLGTGSNQPQHF.

This clonotype was seen a single time. The CDR3 DNA follows: TGTGCCAGCAGCCTAGCCGGGACTAGCGGCTACGAGCAGTACTTC. It yields the protein CASSLAGTSGYEQYF. The chain carries TRBV9 and TRBJ2-7; TRBD2 aligns across 11 bases. Trimming cost V 4 bases and J 3 bases; bases outside gene matches: 6. The CDR3 spans 15 residues. CDR1 and CDR2 (germline): SGDLS, YYNGEE.

The V and J genes are TRBV10-3 and TRBJ1-1; tentatively, D is TRBD1 (5 bases). Germline-derived CDR1 and CDR2 are ENHRY and SYGVKD. V lost 10 bases and J 3 bases, leaving 9 bases between the germline ends. The length of the CDR3 is 11 residues. CDR3 sequence (DNA): TGTGCCACGCGAGGGGACACTGAAGCTTTCTTT. Translating gives CATRGDTEAFF.

The chain carries TRBV4-3 and TRBJ2-1; D may be TRBD2 (5 bases). Germline CDR1 is LGHNA and CDR2 is YSLEER. V shed 1 base and J shed 9 bases, with 13 bases lying between them. The CDR3 covers 14 residues. CDR3 sequence (DNA): TGCGCCAGCAGCCAAGGTCTAGCAGGCGGTGAGCAGTTCTTC. Amino acid sequence: CASSQGLAGGEQFF.